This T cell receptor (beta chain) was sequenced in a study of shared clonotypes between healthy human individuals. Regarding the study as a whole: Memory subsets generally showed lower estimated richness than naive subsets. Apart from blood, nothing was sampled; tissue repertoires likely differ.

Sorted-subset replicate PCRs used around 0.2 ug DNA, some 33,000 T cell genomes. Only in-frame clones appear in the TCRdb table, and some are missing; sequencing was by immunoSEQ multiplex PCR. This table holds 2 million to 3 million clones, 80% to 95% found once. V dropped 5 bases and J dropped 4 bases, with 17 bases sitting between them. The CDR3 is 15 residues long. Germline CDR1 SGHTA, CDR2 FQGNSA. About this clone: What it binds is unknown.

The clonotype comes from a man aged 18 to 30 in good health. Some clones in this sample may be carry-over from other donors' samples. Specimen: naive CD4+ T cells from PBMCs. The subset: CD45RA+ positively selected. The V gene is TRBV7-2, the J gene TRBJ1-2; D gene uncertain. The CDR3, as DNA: TGTGCCAGCAGCGCCGGACCGACGACCCTCTATGGCTACACCTTC. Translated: CASSAGPTTLYGYTF.